This T cell receptor beta chain was recovered during a study of cytomegalovirus exposure and HLA in healthy donors. Study observations and caveats: Rarity marked most TCR sequences, yet some public TCRs occurred in many donors. A list of approximately 160 TCR beta chains associated with cytomegalovirus was given. Later on, an analysis showed TCR association rates differing by HLA locus, with DRB1 the most and HLA-C the fewest.

PCR involved 60 Vbeta and 13 Jbeta primers. Assay used: immunoSEQ multiplex PCR; TCRdb lists only in-frame clones, some missing. The data show about 120,000 clones, approximately 80% seen once. Remarks on this clone: As yet, its antigen is unknown. Other DNA sequences in the sample encode the same CDR3.

This CDR3 is built from 17 residues. The trim removed 3 bases at V and 6 bases at J, leaving 11 bases unmatched. Germline CDR1 LNHDA, CDR2 SQIVND (reference sequence). The rearrangement uses TRBV19 and TRBJ2-1, with 10 bases that match TRBD2. Sequencing was carried out using PBMCs. This receptor was identified in a woman aged 40 to 55 in good health and CMV-seronegative. CDR3 in DNA: TGTGCCAGTAGTATCGGGTCGGCTAGCGGGAGCCGCAATGAGCAGTTCTTC. This translates into CASSIGSASGSRNEQFF.